What follows describes a single TCR beta chain. Its antigen remains unidentified. The germline V gene encodes CDR1 SGHVS and CDR2 FNYEAQ. The CDR3 spans 13 residues. The V gene lost 3 bases and the J gene lost 3 bases, with 8 bases spanning the gap. The PCR had 60 Vbeta and 13 Jbeta primers. Per the original data handling: There were some 87 million unique TCR beta chains by a later count, and approximately 11 million of them were shared. Generated by immunoSEQ multiplex PCR, the TCRdb table keeps only in-frame clones and is missing some. The V and J calls and the clone size are those of that table, but D and trimming were determined from the DNA. Recorded for this sample: 90,000 to 130,000 clones. The data derive from a study of cytomegalovirus exposure and HLA in healthy donors. Study-wide points: The authors assumed roughly uniform sequencing depth across donors for presence/absence analyses. Later analysis identified 16,951 TCR beta sequences associated with HLA alleles, using a false discovery rate threshold of 0.05. Some V segments, including TRBV6-2 and TRBV6-3, were excluded as indistinguishable.

Sequencing was done on a sample of PBMCs. This receptor was obtained from a man aged 25 to 45 in good health and CMV-seronegative. The chain is built from TRBV7-6 and TRBJ1-1; no clear D. CDR3 nucleotides: TGTGCCAGCAGCTTCGGGGAGGACACTGAAGCTTTCTTT. Residues: CASSFGEDTEAFF.